This T cell receptor (beta chain) comes out of a study of T cell changes during pregnancy in multiple sclerosis. Clones were sequenced by immunoSEQ multiplex PCR, and TCRdb holds only the in-frame ones, with some missing. The data hold 85,000 to 110,000 clones, with around 94% observed a single time. The CDR3 loop spans 13 amino acids. V lost 8 bases to trimming and J lost 2 bases; unmatched junction nucleotides: 6. Germline CDR1 MNHNS, CDR2 SASEGT. The chain combines TRBV6-1 with TRBJ2-7; TRBD2 agrees at 7 bases. Here the sequenced sample was peripheral blood, taken after pregnancy. This receptor was taken from a female donor with multiple sclerosis, enrolled in a pregnancy study. The CDR3 is CASLREIPYEQYF. CDR3 coding DNA: TGTGCCAGCTTGCGGGAGATTCCCTACGAGCAGTACTTC.